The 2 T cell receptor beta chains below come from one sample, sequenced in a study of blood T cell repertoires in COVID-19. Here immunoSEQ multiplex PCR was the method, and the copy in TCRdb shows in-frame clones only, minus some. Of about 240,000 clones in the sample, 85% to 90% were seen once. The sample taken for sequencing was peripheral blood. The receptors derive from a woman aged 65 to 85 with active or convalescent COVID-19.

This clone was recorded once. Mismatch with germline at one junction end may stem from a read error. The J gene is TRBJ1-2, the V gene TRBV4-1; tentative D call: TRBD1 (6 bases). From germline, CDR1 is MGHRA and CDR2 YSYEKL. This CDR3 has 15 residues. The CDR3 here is CARSQGGGPHYGYTF. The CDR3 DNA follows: TGCGCCCGCAGCCAAGGGGGGGGGCCCCACTATGGCTACACCTTC.

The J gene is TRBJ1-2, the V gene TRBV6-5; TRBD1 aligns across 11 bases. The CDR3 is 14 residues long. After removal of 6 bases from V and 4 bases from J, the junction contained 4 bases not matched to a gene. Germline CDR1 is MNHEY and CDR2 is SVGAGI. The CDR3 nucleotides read TGTGCCAGCAGCCCGGACAGGGGGCCCTATGGCTACACCTTC. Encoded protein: CASSPDRGPYGYTF.